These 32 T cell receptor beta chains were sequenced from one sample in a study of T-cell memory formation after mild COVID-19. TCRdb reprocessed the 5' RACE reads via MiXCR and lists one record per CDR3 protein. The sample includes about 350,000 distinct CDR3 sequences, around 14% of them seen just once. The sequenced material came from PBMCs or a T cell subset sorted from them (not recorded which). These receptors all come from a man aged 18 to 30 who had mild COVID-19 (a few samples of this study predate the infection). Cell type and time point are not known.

The CDR3 sequence is CASGRDIYGYTF. The CDR3 nucleotides are TGTGCTAGTGGTAGGGACATCTATGGCTACACCTTC. The V and J genes are TRBV12-5 and TRBJ1-2, with a weak D call TRBD1 (6 bases). The germline CDR1 and CDR2 sequences are LGHNT and FRNRAP. The CDR3 sequence is 12 residues long. Trimming took off 5 bases at V and 4 bases at J, with 8 bases between the two ends. Based on the CDR3 plus reference TRBV12-5 and TRBJ1-2, the full variable domain is DARVTQTPRHKVTEMGQEVTMRCQPILGHNTVFWYRQTMMQGLELLAYFRNRAPLDDSGMPKDRFSAEMPDATLATLKIQPSEPRDSAVYFCASGRDIYGYTFGSGTRLTVV.

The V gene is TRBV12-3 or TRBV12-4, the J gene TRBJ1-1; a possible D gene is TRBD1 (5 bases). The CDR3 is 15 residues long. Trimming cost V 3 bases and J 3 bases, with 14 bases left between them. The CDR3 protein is CASSLSPGPDTEAFF. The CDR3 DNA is TGTGCCAGCAGTTTGAGCCCGGGACCGGACACTGAAGCTTTCTTT.

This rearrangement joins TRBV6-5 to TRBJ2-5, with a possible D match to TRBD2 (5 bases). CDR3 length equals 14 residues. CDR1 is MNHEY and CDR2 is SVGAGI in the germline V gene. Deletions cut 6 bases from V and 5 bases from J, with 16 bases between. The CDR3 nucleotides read TGTGCCAGCAGACGGGCTAGCCTCGTGGAGACCCAGTACTTC. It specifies CASRRASLVETQYF.

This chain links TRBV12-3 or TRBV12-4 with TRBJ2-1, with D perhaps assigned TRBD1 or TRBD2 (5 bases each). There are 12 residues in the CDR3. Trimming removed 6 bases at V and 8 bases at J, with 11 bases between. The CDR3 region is CASRTGADEQFF. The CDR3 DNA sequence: TGTGCCAGCAGGACCGGGGCGGATGAGCAGTTCTTC.

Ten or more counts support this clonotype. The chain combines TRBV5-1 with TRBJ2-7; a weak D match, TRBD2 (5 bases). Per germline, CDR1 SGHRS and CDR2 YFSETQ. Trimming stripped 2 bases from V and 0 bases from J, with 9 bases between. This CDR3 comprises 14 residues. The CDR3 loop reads CASSFSATSYEQYF. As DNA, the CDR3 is TGCGCCAGCAGCTTTAGCGCCACCTCCTACGAGCAGTACTTC.

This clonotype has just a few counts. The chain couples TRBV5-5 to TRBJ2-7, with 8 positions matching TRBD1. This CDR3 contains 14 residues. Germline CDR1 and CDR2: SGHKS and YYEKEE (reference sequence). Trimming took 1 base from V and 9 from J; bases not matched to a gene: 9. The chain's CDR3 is CASSLLPDRALQYF. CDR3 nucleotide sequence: TGTGCCAGCAGCTTGTTGCCGGACAGGGCTCTGCAGTACTTC.

In DNA, the CDR3 is TGTGCCAGCAGCTGGGGACAGGGGGGGTCTGAAGCTTTCTTT. Protein sequence: CASSWGQGGSEAFF. The chain links TRBV7-2 to TRBJ1-1; the match to TRBD1 covers 11 bases. This CDR3 contains 14 residues. The V segment lost 4 bases and the J segment 6 bases; nucleotides outside the gene matches: 4. CDR1 is SGHTA, CDR2 FQGNSA, per germline.

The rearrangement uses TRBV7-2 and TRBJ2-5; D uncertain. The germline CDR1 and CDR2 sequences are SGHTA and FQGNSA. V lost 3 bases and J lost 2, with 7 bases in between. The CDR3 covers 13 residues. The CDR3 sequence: CASSFALQETQYF. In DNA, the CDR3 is TGTGCCAGCAGCTTCGCACTTCAAGAGACCCAGTACTTC.

In nucleotides, the CDR3 is TGTGCCTGGAGTGTAGGGGGGACCGGGGAGCTGTTTTTT. This encodes CAWSVGGTGELFF. The rearrangement uses TRBV30 and TRBJ2-2; the D gene could be TRBD1 or TRBD2 (6 bases each). Trimming pared 0 bases from V and 5 bases from J, leaving 7 bases between. CDR1 and CDR2 (germline): GTSNPN, SVGIG (reference sequence). The CDR3 runs 13 residues.

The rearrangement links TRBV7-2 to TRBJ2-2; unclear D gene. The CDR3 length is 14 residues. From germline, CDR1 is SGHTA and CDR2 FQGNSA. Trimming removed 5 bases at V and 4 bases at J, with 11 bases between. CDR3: CASSPVLLTGELFF. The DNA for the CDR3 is TGTGCCAGCAGCCCAGTCTTGCTCACCGGGGAGCTGTTTTTT. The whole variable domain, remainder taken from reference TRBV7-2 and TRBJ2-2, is GAGVSQSPSNKVTEKGKDVELRCDPISGHTALYWYRQSLGQGLEFLIYFQGNSAPDKSGLPSDRFSAERTGGSVSTLTIQRTQQEDSAVYLCASSPVLLTGELFFGEGSRLTVL.

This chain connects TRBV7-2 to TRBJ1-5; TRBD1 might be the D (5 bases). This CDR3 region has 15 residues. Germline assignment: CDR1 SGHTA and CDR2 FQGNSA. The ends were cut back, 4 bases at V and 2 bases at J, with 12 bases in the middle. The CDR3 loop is CASSSNMGGNQPQHF. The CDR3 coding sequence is TGTGCCAGCAGCTCGAACATGGGGGGCAATCAGCCCCAGCATTTT.

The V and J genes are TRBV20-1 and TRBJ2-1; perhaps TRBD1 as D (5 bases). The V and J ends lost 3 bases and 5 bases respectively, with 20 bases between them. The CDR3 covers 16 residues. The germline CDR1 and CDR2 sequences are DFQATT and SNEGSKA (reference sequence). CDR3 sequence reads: CSASSDTSGRNNEQFF. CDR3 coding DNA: TGCAGTGCTAGCTCGGACACTTCGGGTCGGAACAATGAGCAGTTCTTC.

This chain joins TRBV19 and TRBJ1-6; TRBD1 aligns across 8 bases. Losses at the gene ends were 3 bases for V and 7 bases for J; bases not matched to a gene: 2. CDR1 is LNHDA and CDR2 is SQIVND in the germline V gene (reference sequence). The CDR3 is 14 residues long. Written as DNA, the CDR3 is TGTGCCAGTAGTATCCAGGGGGCAAATTCACCCCTCCACTTT. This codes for CASSIQGANSPLHF.

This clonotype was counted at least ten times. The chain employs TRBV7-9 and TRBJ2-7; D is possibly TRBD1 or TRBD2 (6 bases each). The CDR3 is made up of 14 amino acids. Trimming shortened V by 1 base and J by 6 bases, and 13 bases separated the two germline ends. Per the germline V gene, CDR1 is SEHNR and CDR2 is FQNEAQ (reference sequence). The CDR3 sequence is CASSLGSGALEQYF. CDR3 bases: TGTGCCAGCAGCTTAGGATCGGGGGCGCTCGAGCAGTACTTC.

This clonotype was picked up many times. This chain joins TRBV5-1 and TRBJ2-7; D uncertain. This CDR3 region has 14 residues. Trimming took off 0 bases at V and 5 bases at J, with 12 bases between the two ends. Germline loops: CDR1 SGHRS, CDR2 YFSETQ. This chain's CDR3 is CASSLVTDRDEQYF. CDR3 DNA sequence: TGCGCCAGCAGCTTGGTTACAGATAGGGACGAGCAGTACTTC.

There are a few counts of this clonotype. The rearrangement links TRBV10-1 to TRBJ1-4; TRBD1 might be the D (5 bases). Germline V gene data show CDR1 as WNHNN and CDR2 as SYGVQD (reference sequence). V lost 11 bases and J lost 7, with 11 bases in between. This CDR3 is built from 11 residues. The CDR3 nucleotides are TGCGCCGGGGGAATGGGTGAAAAACTGTTTTTT. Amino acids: CAGGMGEKLFF.

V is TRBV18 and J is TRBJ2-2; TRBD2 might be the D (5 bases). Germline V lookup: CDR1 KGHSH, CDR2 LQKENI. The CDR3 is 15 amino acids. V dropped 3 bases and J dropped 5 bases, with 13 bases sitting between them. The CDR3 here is CASSPFLARTGELFF. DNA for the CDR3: TGTGCCAGCTCACCTTTTCTAGCTAGGACCGGGGAGCTGTTTTTT.

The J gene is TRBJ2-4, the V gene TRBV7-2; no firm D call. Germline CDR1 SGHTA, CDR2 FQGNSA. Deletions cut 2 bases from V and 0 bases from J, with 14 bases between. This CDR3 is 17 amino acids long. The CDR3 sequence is CASSLYRRLGAKNIQYF. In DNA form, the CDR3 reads TGTGCCAGCAGCTTATACCGCCGACTTGGAGCCAAAAACATTCAGTACTTC.

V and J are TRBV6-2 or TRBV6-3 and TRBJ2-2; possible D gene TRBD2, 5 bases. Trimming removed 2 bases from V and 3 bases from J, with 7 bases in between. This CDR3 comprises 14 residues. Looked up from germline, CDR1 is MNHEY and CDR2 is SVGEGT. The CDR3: CASSYPGDTGELFF. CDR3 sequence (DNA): TGTGCCAGCAGTTACCCCGGGGACACCGGGGAGCTGTTTTTT.

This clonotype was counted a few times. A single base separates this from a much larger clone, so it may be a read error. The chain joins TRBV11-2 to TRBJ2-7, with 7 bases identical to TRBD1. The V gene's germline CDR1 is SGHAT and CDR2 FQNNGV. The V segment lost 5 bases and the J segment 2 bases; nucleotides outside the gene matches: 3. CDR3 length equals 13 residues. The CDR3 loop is CASSPGQTYEQYV. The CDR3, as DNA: TGTGCCAGCAGCCCGGGACAGACCTACGAGCAGTACGTC.

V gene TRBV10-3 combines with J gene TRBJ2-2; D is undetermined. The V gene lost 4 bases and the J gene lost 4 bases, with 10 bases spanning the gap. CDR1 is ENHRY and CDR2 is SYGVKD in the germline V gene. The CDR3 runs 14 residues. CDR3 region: CAISVETRTGELFF. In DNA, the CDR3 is TGTGCCATCAGTGTTGAGACCCGCACCGGGGAGCTGTTTTTT.

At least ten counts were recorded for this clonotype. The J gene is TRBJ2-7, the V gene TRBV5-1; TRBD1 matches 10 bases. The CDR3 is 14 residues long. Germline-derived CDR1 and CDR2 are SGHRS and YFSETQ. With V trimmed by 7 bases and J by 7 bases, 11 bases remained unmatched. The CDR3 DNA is TGCGCCAGCGGATTAAGACAGGGGGCCTGGGAGCAGTACTTC. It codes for CASGLRQGAWEQYF.

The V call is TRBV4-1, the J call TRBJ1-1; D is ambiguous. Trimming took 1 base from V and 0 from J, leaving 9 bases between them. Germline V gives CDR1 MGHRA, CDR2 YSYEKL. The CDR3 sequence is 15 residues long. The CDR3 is CASSQGAALNTEAFF. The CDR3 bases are TGCGCCAGCAGCCAAGGTGCGGCTTTGAACACTGAAGCTTTCTTT.

CDR3 sequence reads: CASSLVGGSYGYTF. CDR3 nucleotides: TGCGCCAGCAGCTTGGTAGGGGGTTCCTATGGCTACACCTTC. The rearrangement uses TRBV5-1 and TRBJ1-2; weak D call: TRBD1 (6 bases). The CDR3 is made up of 14 amino acids. Germline CDR1 is SGHRS and CDR2 is YFSETQ. Trimming pared 0 bases from V and 4 bases from J, leaving 10 bases between. Together with reference TRBV5-1 and TRBJ1-2, the CDR3 gives the full variable domain: KAGVTQTPRYLIKTRGQQVTLSCSPISGHRSVSWYQQTPGQGLQFLFEYFSETQRNKGNFPGRFSGRQFSNSRSEMNVSTLELGDSALYLCASSLVGGSYGYTFGSGTRLTVV.

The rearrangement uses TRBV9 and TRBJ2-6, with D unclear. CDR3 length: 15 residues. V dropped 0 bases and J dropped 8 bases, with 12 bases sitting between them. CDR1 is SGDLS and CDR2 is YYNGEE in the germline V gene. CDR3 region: CASSVAWGRSNVLTF. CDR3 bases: TGTGCCAGCAGCGTAGCCTGGGGTAGGTCCAACGTCCTGACTTTC.

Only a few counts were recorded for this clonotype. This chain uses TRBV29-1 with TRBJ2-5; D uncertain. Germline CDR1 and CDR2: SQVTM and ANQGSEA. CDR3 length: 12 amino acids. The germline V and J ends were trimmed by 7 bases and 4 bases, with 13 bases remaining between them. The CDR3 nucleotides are TGCAGCGGCTACGCTGCCGGAGAGACCCAGTACTTC. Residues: CSGYAAGETQYF.

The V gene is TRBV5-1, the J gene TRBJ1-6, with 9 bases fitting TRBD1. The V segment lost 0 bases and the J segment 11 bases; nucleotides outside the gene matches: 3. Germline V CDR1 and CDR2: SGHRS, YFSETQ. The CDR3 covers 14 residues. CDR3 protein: CASSLVGQGPPLHF. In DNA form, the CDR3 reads TGCGCCAGCAGCTTGGTGGGACAGGGTCCACCCCTCCACTTT.

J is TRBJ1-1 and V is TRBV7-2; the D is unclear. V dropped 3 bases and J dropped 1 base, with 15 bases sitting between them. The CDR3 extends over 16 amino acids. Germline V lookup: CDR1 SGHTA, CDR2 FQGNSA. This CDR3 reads CASSLVPGLPNTEAFF. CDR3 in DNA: TGTGCCAGCAGCTTGGTACCCGGACTCCCGAACACTGAAGCTTTCTTT.

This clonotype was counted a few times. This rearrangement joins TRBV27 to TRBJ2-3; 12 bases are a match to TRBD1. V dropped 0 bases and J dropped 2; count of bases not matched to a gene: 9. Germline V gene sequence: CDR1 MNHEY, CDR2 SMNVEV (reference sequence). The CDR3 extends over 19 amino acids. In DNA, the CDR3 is TGTGCCAGCAGTTTATCGGGACAGGGGGCGCGGTCTGACACAGATACGCAGTATTTT. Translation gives CASSLSGQGARSDTDTQYF.

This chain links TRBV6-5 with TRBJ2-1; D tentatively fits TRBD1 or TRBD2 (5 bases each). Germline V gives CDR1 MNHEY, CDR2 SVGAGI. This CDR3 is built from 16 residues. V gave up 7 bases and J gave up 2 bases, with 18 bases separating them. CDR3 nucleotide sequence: TGTGCCAGCAAAACGGGGACCCTGGGGCCCTACAATGAGCAGTTCTTC. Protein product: CASKTGTLGPYNEQFF.

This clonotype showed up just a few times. The CDR3 sequence: CASSQVGKGEQYV. CDR3 coding DNA: TGTGCCAGCAGCCAGGTAGGGAAGGGCGAGCAGTACGTC. This chain joins TRBV14 and TRBJ2-7; D gene uncertain. This CDR3 spans 13 amino acids. V lost 3 bases to trimming and J lost 6 bases, with 12 bases between them. Germline values: CDR1 SGHDN, CDR2 FVKESK.

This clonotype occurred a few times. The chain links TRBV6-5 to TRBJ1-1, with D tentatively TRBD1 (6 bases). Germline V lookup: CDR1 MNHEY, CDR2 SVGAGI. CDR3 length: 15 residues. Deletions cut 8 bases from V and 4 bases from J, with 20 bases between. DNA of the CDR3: TGTGCCAGCCGAACGATACAGGGCCGCGTCACTGAAGCTTTCTTT. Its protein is CASRTIQGRVTEAFF.